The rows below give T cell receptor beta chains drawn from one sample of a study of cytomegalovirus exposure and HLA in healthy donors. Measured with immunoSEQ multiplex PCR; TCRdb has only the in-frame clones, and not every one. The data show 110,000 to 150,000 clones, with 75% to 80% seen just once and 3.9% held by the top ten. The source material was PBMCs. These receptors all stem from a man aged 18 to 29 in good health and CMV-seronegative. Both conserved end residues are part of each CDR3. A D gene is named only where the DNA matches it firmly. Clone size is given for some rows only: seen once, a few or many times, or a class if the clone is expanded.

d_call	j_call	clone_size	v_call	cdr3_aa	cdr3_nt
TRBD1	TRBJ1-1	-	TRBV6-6	CASRWTGGEDTEAFF	TGTGCCAGCAGATGGACAGGGGGCGAGGACACTGAAGCTTTCTTT
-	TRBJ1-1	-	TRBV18	CASSPLEAMNTEAFF	TGTGCCAGCTCACCACTTGAAGCGATGAACACTGAAGCTTTCTTT
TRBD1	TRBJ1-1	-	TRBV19	CASSMGPSGGTEAFF	TGTGCCAGTAGTATGGGCCCCTCAGGGGGCACTGAAGCTTTCTTT
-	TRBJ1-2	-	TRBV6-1	CASSEAQGRSRGYTF	TGTGCCAGCAGTGAAGCCCAGGGAAGGAGTCGGGGCTACACCTTC
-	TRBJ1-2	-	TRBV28	CASSSTGRYGYTF	TGTGCCAGCAGTTCTACAGGACGCTATGGCTACACCTTC
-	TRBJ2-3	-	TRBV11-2	CASSLDYRETDTQYF	TGTGCCAGCAGCTTAGATTACAGAGAAACAGATACGCAGTATTTT
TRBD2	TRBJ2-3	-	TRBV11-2	CASSLVPTGGTDTQYF	TGTGCCAGCAGCTTAGTACCGACGGGAGGTACAGATACGCAGTATTTT
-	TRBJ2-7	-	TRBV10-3	CAISGGHPYEQYF	TGTGCCATCAGTGGGGGACACCCCTACGAGCAGTACTTC
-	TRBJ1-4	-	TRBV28	CASSLPQEDEKLFF	TGTGCCAGCAGTTTACCCCAGGAGGATGAAAAACTGTTTTTT
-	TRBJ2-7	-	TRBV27	CASSLIVSLEQYF	TGTGCCAGCAGTTTAATAGTTTCTCTCGAGCAGTACTTC
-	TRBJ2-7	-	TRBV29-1	CSVEKRTGKGSYEQYF	TGCAGCGTTGAAAAAAGAACAGGAAAGGGGTCCTACGAGCAGTACTTC
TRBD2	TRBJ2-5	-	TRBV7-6	CASSLVRGAGAPYQETQYF	TGTGCCAGCAGCTTAGTTCGAGGAGCGGGGGCCCCGTACCAAGAGACCCAGTACTTC
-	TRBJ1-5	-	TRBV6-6	CASRTDRESQHF	TGTGCCAGCAGAACAGATCGTGAGTCCCAGCATTTT
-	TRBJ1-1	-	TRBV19	CASSISLGETEAFF	TGTGCCAGTAGTATTAGCCTCGGGGAAACTGAAGCTTTCTTT
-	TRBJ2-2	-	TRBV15	CATSNGALDGELFF	TGTGCCACCAGCAATGGGGCATTGGACGGGGAGCTGTTTTTT
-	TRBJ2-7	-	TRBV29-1	CSAWRGREDEQYF	TGCAGCGCCTGGAGGGGCAGGGAAGACGAGCAGTACTTC
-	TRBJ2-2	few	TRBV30	CAWSGGHSAGELFF	TGTGCCTGGAGTGGGGGCCATAGTGCCGGGGAGCTGTTTTTT